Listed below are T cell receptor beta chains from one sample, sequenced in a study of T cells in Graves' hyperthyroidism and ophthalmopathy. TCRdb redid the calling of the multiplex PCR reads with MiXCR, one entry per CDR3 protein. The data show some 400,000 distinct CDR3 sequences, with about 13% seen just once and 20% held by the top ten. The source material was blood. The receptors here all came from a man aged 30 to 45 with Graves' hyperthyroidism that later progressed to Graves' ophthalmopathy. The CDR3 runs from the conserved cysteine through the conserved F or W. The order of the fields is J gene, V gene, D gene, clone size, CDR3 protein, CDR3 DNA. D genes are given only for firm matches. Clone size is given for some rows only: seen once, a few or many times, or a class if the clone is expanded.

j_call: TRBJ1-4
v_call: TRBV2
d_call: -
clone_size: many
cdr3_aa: CATAGATNEKLFF
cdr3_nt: TGTGCCACCGCCGGGGCAACTAATGAAAAACTGTTTTTT

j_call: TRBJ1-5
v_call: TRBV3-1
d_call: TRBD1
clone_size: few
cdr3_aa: CASSQGQGSENQPQHF
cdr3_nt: TGTGCCAGCAGCCAGGGACAGGGATCGGAGAATCAGCCCCAGCATTTT

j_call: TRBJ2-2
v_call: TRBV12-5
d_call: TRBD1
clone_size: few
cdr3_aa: CASGLYGTGYKNTGELFF
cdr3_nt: TGTGCTAGTGGTTTGTACGGGACAGGGTACAAGAACACCGGGGAGCTGTTTTTT

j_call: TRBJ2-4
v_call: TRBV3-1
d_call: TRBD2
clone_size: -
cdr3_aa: CASSQGTSGGRAKNIQYF
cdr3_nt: TGTGCCAGCAGCCAAGGGACTAGCGGGGGAAGAGCCAAAAACATTCAGTACTTC

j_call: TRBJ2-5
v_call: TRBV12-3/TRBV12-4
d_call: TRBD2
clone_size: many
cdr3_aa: CASRAGVEGGETQYF
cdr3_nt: TGTGCCAGCAGGGCGGGAGTCGAGGGCGGAGAGACCCAGTACTTC

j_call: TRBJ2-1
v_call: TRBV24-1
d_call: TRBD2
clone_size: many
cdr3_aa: CATSVAGGPYEQFF
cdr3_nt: TGTGCCACCAGTGTAGCGGGGGGGCCCTATGAGCAGTTCTTC

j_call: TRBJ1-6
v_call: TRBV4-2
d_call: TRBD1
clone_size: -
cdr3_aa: CASSQDGTVNSPLHF
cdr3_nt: TGTGCCAGCAGCCAAGATGGGACAGTTAATTCACCCCTCCACTTT

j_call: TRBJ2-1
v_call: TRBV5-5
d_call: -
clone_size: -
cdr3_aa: CASSWERTAYNEQFF
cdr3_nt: TGTGCCAGCAGCTGGGAAAGGACAGCCTACAATGAGCAGTTCTTC

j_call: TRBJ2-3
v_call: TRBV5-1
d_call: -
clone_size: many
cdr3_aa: CASSLDGGTDTQYF
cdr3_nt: TGCGCCAGCAGCTTAGACGGGGGCACAGATACGCAGTATTTT

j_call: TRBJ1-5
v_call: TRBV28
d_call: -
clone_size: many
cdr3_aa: CASSLLGGNQPQHF
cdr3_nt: TGTGCCAGCAGTTTATTAGGGGGCAATCAGCCCCAGCATTTT

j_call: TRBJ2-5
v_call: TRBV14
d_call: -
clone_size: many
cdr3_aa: CASSQGIRGETQYF
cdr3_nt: TGTGCCAGCAGCCAAGGGATTAGAGGCGAGACCCAGTACTTC

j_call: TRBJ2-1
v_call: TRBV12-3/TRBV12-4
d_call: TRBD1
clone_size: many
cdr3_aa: CASSFGQASAYNEQFF
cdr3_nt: TGTGCCAGCAGTTTCGGACAGGCCTCAGCCTACAATGAGCAGTTCTTC

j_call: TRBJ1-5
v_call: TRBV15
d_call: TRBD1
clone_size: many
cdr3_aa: CATSPGQGHQPQHF
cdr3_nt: TGTGCCACCAGCCCTGGACAGGGACATCAGCCCCAGCATTTT

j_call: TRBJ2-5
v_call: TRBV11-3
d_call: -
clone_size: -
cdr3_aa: CASSWRDSQETQYF
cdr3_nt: TGTGCCAGCAGCTGGCGGGACTCCCAAGAGACCCAGTACTTC

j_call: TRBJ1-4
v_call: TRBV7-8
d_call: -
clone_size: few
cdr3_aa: CASSLARGGIRNEKLFF
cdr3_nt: TGTGCCAGCAGCTTAGCGCGCGGGGGTATTAGGAATGAAAAACTGTTTTTT

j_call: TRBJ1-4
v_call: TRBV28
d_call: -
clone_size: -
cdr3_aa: CASRGNNEELFF
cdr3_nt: TGTGCCAGCAGAGGAAATAATGAAGAACTGTTTTTT

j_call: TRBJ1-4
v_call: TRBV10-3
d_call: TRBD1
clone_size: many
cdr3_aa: CAISTDRGSTNEKLFF
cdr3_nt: TGTGCCATCAGTACGGACAGGGGCTCAACTAATGAAAAACTGTTTTTT

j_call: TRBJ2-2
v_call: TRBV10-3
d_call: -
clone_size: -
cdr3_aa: CAISGGLGTGELFF
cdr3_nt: TGTGCCATCAGTGGAGGACTGGGCACCGGGGAGCTGTTTTTT

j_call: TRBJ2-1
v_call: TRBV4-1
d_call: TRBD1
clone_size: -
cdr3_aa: CASSHRDRGLNEQFF
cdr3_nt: TGCGCCAGCAGCCACCGGGACAGGGGTTTGAATGAGCAGTTCTTC

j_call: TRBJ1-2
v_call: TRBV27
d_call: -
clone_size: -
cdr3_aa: CASSLGRGWGYTF
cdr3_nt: TGTGCCAGCAGTTTGGGCAGGGGTTGGGGCTACACCTTC

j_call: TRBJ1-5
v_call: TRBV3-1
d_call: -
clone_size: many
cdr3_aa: CARSGRPQHF
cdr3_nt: TGTGCCAGGTCTGGCCGGCCCCAGCATTTT

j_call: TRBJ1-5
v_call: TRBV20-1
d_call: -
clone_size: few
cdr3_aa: CSASGGYSNQPQHF
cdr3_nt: TGCAGTGCTAGCGGTGGATATAGCAATCAGCCCCAGCATTTT

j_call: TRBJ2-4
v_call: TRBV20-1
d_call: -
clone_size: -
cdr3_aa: CSASDWKNIQHF
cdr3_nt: TGCAGTGCTAGCGACTGGAAAAACATTCAGCACTTC

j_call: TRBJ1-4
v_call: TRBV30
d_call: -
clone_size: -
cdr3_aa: CAWSAQGGATNEKLFF
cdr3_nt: TGTGCCTGGAGTGCCCAGGGAGGGGCAACTAATGAAAAACTGTTTTTT

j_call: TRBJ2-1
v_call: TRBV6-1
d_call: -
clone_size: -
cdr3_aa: CASTTTGNEQFF
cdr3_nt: TGTGCCAGCACTACAACAGGGAATGAGCAGTTCTTC

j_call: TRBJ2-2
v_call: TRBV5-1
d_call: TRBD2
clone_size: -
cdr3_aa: CASQTGLAGGPAAGELFF
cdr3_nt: TGCGCCAGCCAAACCGGACTAGCGGGGGGGCCAGCGGCCGGGGAGCTGTTTTTT

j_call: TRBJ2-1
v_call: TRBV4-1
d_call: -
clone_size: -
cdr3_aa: CASSPWLGPSYNEQFF
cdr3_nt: TGCGCCAGCAGCCCTTGGTTAGGGCCCTCCTACAATGAGCAGTTCTTC

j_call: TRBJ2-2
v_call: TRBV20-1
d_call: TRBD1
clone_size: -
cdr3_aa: CSARPDRGLTGELFF
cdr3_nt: TGCAGTGCTAGACCCGACAGGGGGCTTACCGGGGAGCTGTTTTTT

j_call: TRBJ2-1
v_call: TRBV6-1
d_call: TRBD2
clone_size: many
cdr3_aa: CASSAPRLAAYNEQFF
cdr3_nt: TGTGCCAGCAGTGCCCCTAGACTAGCGGCGTACAATGAGCAGTTCTTC

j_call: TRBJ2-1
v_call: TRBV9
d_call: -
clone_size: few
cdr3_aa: CASSGLVGGGHYNEQFF
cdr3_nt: TGTGCCAGCAGCGGACTCGTGGGGGGGGGGCACTACAATGAGCAGTTCTTC

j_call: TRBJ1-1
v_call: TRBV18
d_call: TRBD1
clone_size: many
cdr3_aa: CASSPGGMNTEAFF
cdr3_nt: TGTGCCAGCTCTCCAGGGGGTATGAACACTGAAGCTTTCTTT

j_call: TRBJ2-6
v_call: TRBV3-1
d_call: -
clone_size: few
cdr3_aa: CASSQVKGNGANVLTF
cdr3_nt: TGTGCCAGCAGCCAAGTGAAGGGTAATGGGGCCAACGTCCTGACTTTC

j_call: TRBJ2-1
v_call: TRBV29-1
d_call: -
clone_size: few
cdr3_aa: CSVPEGGTYNEQFF
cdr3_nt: TGCAGCGTACCGGAGGGGGGAACCTACAATGAGCAGTTCTTC

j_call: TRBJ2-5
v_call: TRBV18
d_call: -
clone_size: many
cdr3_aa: CASSPTAAAQETQYF
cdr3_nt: TGTGCCAGCTCACCAACGGCAGCTGCCCAAGAGACCCAGTACTTC

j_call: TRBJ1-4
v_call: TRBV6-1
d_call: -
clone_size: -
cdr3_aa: CASRRAATNEKLFF
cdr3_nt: TGTGCCAGCAGACGGGCCGCAACTAATGAAAAACTGTTTTTT

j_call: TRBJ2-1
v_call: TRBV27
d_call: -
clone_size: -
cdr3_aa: CASSTVPSSYNEQFF
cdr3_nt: TGTGCCAGCAGTACGGTCCCGAGCTCCTACAATGAGCAGTTCTTC

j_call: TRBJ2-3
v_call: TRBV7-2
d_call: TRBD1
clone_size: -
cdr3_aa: CASNLRGDTQYF
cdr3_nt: TGTGCCAGCAACCTCAGGGGGGATACGCAGTATTTT

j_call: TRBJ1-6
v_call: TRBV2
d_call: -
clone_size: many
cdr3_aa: CATLKQTYNSPLHF
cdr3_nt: TGTGCCACCCTGAAACAGACCTATAATTCACCCCTCCACTTT

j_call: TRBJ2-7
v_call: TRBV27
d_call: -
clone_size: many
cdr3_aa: CASSRDRTPSARPYEQYF
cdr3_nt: TGTGCCAGCAGTCGTGACAGGACACCTTCAGCTAGGCCCTACGAGCAGTACTTC

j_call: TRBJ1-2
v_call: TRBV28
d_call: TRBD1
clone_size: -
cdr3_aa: CASSLWTGGRANYGYTF
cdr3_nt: TGTGCCAGCAGTTTATGGACAGGGGGAAGAGCTAACTATGGCTACACCTTC

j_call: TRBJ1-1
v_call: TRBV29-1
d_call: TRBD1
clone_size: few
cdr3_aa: CSVMGQGNTEAFF
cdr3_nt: TGCAGCGTTATGGGACAGGGTAACACTGAAGCTTTCTTT

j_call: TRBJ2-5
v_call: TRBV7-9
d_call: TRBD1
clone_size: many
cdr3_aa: CASSFTGAQETQYF
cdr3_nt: TGTGCCAGCAGCTTTACAGGGGCGCAAGAGACCCAGTACTTC

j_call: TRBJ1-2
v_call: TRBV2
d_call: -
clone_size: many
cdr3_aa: CASSVLGVGGYTF
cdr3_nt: TGTGCCAGCAGTGTATTAGGGGTGGGTGGCTACACCTTC

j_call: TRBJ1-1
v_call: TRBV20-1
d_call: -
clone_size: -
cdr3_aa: CSARKDTNTEAFF
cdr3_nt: TGCAGTGCTAGAAAAGACACTAACACTGAAGCTTTCTTT

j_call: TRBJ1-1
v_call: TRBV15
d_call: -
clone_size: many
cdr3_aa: CATSRGGGGLNTEAFF
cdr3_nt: TGTGCCACCAGCAGAGGTGGAGGAGGGTTGAATACTGAAGCTTTCTTT